These 21 T cell receptor beta chains originate from one sample sequenced in a study of identical twins. One entry per CDR3 protein, called by TCRdb with MiXCR from the 5' RACE reads. In the table there are under 800,000 distinct CDR3 sequences, around 20% of which are singletons. The sample was also reused in another study, on T cells expressing NK-cell markers.

Sequenced material: PBMCs. These receptors were taken from a young woman in good health.

This chain connects TRBV24-1 to TRBJ2-1, with 9 nucleotides matching TRBD1. The CDR3 consists of 14 residues. V lost 4 bases to trimming and J lost 9 bases; unmatched junction nucleotides: 6. CDR1 KGHDR and CDR2 SFDVKD come from the germline V gene. The CDR3 loop reads CATSDRGQGTEQFF. CDR3 nucleotide sequence: TGTGCCACCAGTGACAGAGGACAGGGGACTGAGCAGTTCTTC.

V and J are TRBV7-2 and TRBJ2-1; tentatively, D is TRBD1 or TRBD2 (5 bases each). Germline assignment: CDR1 SGHTA and CDR2 FQGNSA. The CDR3 contains 16 residues. Trimming removed 4 bases from V and 0 bases from J, with 13 bases in between. The CDR3, as DNA: TGTGCCAGCAGCTCCGGGGCCTATAGCTCCTACAATGAGCAGTTCTTC. Its translation is CASSSGAYSSYNEQFF.

This clonotype showed up just a few times. V is TRBV12-3 or TRBV12-4 and J is TRBJ2-7; D is possibly TRBD1 (6 bases). V lost 5 bases and J 2 bases, leaving 22 bases between the germline ends. This CDR3 comprises 17 residues. Here the CDR3 DNA reads TGTGCCAGCAGTGGTCGCCTGGGACACCCGAAGACCTACGAGCAGTACTTC. Translated, it gives CASSGRLGHPKTYEQYF.

This sequence joins TRBV20-1 and TRBJ2-2; D remains ambiguous. The germline V gene encodes CDR1 DFQATT and CDR2 SNEGSKA (reference sequence). Trimming stripped 3 bases from V and 1 base from J, with 6 bases between. This CDR3 comprises 13 residues. The DNA of the CDR3 is TGCAGTGCTAGGTTACAGAACACCGGGGAGCTGTTTTTT. Amino acid sequence: CSARLQNTGELFF.

The chain uses TRBV6-1 and TRBJ2-1; no firm D call. The germline V gene has CDR1 MNHNS and CDR2 SASEGT. This CDR3 contains 18 residues. V dropped 5 bases and J dropped 1 base, with 21 bases sitting between them. The CDR3 protein is CASSKPALSAVSYNEQFF. For the CDR3, the DNA is TGTGCCAGCAGTAAGCCCGCTCTATCAGCCGTATCCTACAATGAGCAGTTCTTC.

This clonotype occurred many times. The rearrangement uses TRBV12-3 or TRBV12-4 and TRBJ2-7; D gene unclear. This CDR3 has 12 amino acids. With 6 bases removed from V and 1 base from J, the gap between germline ends came to 7 bases. DNA of the CDR3: TGTGCCAGCAGGCTTGATTCCTACGAGCAGTACTTC. Protein sequence: CASRLDSYEQYF.

The CDR3 here is CASSLGPSYNSPLHF. The CDR3 DNA reads TGTGCCAGCAGCTTGGGCCCCTCCTATAATTCACCCCTCCACTTT. The rearrangement links TRBV5-5 to TRBJ1-6, with D unclear. CDR3 length: 15 residues. CDR1 SGHKS and CDR2 YYEKEE come from the germline V gene (reference sequence). Trimming cost V 0 bases and J 0 bases, with 4 bases left between them.

This clonotype showed up just a few times. The chain uses TRBV15 and TRBJ1-1, with D perhaps matching TRBD1 (5 bases). Germline loops: CDR1 LNHNV, CDR2 YYDKDF (reference sequence). V lost 3 bases and J lost 0, with 14 bases in between. CDR3 length: 16 residues. CDR3 DNA: TGTGCCACCAGCAGGGGGACTATACACATGAACACTGAAGCTTTCTTT. Its translation: CATSRGTIHMNTEAFF.

This clonotype came up a few times. The chain has TRBV3-1 and TRBJ2-7; 7 bases agree with TRBD2. The CDR3 consists of 16 residues. Trimming took 1 base from V and 4 from J; bases not matched to a gene: 10. The germline CDR1 and CDR2 sequences are LGHDT and YNNKEL (reference sequence). CDR3 bases: TGTGCCAGCAGCCAAGGTTGGACTAGTCTCGGATACGAGCAGTACTTC. This encodes CASSQGWTSLGYEQYF.

This clonotype occurred a few times. The V call is TRBV3-1, the J call TRBJ2-3, with a tentative D call TRBD2 (6 bases). Per the germline V gene, CDR1 is LGHDT and CDR2 is YNNKEL (reference sequence). V gave up 1 base and J gave up 5 bases, with 7 bases separating them. The length of the CDR3 is 13 residues. CDR3 sequence: CASSQVGGDTQYF. DNA for the CDR3: TGTGCCAGCAGCCAAGTGGGGGGAGATACGCAGTATTTT.

Only a few counts were recorded for this clonotype. This chain joins TRBV7-9 and TRBJ2-1, with 7 bases identical to TRBD2. Germline values: CDR1 SEHNR, CDR2 FQNEAQ (reference sequence). Losses at the gene ends were 7 bases for V and 7 bases for J; bases not matched to a gene: 4. This CDR3 spans 12 amino acids. This CDR3 reads CASNPGGNEQFF. The CDR3 DNA follows: TGTGCCAGCAACCCCGGGGGGAATGAGCAGTTCTTC.

This chain uses TRBV7-7 with TRBJ2-2; D is uncertain. CDR3 length: 15 residues. Deletions cut 1 base from V and 1 base from J, with 7 bases between. Germline V CDR1 and CDR2: SSHAT, FNYEAQ (reference sequence). The CDR3 DNA is TGTGCCAGCAGCTTAGGGCCTAGGAACACCGGGGAGCTGTTTTTT. It yields the protein CASSLGPRNTGELFF. The whole variable domain, filled in from reference TRBV7-7 and TRBJ2-2, reads GAGVSQSPRYKVTKRGQDVTLRCDPISSHATLYWYQQALGQGPEFLTYFNYEAQPDKSGLPSDRFSAERPEGSISTLTIQRTEQRDSAMYRCASSLGPRNTGELFFGEGSRLTVL.

In this sample, this clonotype turned up a few times. This chain connects TRBV7-3 to TRBJ2-5; unclear D gene. Germline V gives CDR1 SGHTA, CDR2 FQGTGA. Trimming took 0 bases from V and 7 from J, leaving 12 bases between them. CDR3 size: 14 residues. In nucleotides, the CDR3 is TGTGCCAGCAGCTTAACCCCGACTTCCAGGACCCAGTACTTC. It encodes CASSLTPTSRTQYF.

This clonotype appeared a few times. The chain employs TRBV20-1 and TRBJ2-5, with 11 bases matching TRBD2. This CDR3 is 14 amino acids long. The ends lost 1 base at V and 4 bases at J; junction bases unmatched: 2. Germline V gives CDR1 DFQATT, CDR2 SNEGSKA (reference sequence). The CDR3 DNA is TGCAGTGCTAGAGTTAGCGGGAGGGCAGAGACCCAGTACTTC. This gives the protein CSARVSGRAETQYF.

In this sample, this clonotype turned up a few times. The chain carries TRBV5-1 and TRBJ1-1; no clear D gene. The CDR3 covers 13 residues. Germline V gives CDR1 SGHRS, CDR2 YFSETQ. V was clipped by 0 bases and J by 6 bases, with 9 bases between them. The CDR3 here is CASSLDRAAEAFF. In DNA form, the CDR3 reads TGCGCCAGCAGCTTGGATAGGGCAGCTGAAGCTTTCTTT.

The gene calls are TRBV12-3 or TRBV12-4 and TRBJ1-1, with a possible D match to TRBD1 (6 bases). The ends were cut back, 7 bases at V and 11 bases at J, with 20 bases in the middle. The CDR3 runs to 13 residues. The CDR3: CASNPTGSKSAFF. The CDR3 DNA reads as TGTGCCAGCAATCCGACAGGTTCAAAGTCGGCTTTCTTT.

The chain links TRBV5-1 to TRBJ2-3; 8 nucleotides line up with TRBD2. The length of the CDR3 is 17 residues. Losses at the gene ends were 1 base for V and 2 bases for J; bases not matched to a gene: 9. Germline V CDR1 and CDR2: SGHRS, YFSETQ. The CDR3 DNA follows: TGCGCCAGCAGCTTGTTGCCGCCAGCGGGAGCCACAGATACGCAGTATTTT. This sequence encodes CASSLLPPAGATDTQYF.

The chain employs TRBV5-1 and TRBJ2-1; 8 bases align to TRBD2. V dropped 4 bases and J dropped 3; count of bases not matched to a gene: 6. CDR3 length: 15 residues. In germline, CDR1 is SGHRS, CDR2 YFSETQ. The CDR3 sequence is CASSVIGTSYNEQFF. Written as DNA, the CDR3 is TGCGCCAGCAGCGTAATAGGGACTAGCTACAATGAGCAGTTCTTC.

The V call is TRBV5-4, the J call TRBJ2-2; D is ambiguous. Germline loops: CDR1 SGHNT, CDR2 YYREEE (reference sequence). This CDR3 has 14 residues. Between the trimmed V and J ends, which lost 5 bases and 3 bases, there was a span of 11 bases. CDR3 bases: TGTGCCAGCAGTCTCCGGTCCTACACCGGGGAGCTGTTTTTT. Translated, it gives CASSLRSYTGELFF.

The chain carries TRBV10-2 and TRBJ2-7; the D is unclear. Trimming took off 6 bases at V and 8 bases at J, with 11 bases between the two ends. The CDR3 contains 11 residues. The germline CDR1 and CDR2 sequences are WSHSY and SAAADI. CDR3 region: CASRQEFKQYF. The CDR3 bases are TGCGCCAGCAGGCAGGAGTTCAAGCAGTACTTC.

V is TRBV5-6 and J is TRBJ2-7, with 13 bases matching TRBD2. The J segment lost 6 bases and the V segment lost 2 bases, leaving 14 bases of the junction unmatched. The CDR3 has 18 residues. The germline gives CDR1 SGHDT, CDR2 YYEEEE. The CDR3 region is CASSFGLAGETAAFEQYF. The CDR3 DNA is TGTGCCAGCAGCTTTGGACTAGCGGGAGAAACAGCGGCGTTCGAGCAGTACTTC.